The next 23 T cell receptor beta chains were all read from a single sample in a study of blood T cells in healthy people across ages. Primed by a sample-barcoded 5' primer and a J-beta primer mix, a second PCR proceeded for 7 to 11 cycles. TCRdb re-called the 5' RACE reads through MiXCR, storing one row per CDR3 protein. This table has roughly 650,000 distinct CDR3 sequences, about 30% appearing once. Sequenced sample: blood. These receptor sequences come from an elderly woman in good health.

This chain links TRBV18 with TRBJ2-4, with D tentatively TRBD1 (6 bases). There are 22 residues in the CDR3. CDR1 is KGHSH and CDR2 is LQKENI in the germline V gene. V was clipped by 0 bases and J by 2 bases, with 29 bases between them. CDR3 in amino acids: CASSPPVLRKVEQGLTKNIQYF. The CDR3 coding sequence is TGTGCCAGCTCACCACCGGTTCTAAGAAAAGTTGAGCAGGGGTTGACCAAAAACATTCAGTACTTC.

The sample holds a few counts of this clonotype. The chain carries TRBV7-9 and TRBJ2-2, with D hard to call. Trimming took off 5 bases at V and 4 bases at J, with 20 bases between the two ends. CDR1 SEHNR and CDR2 FQNEAQ come from the germline V gene (reference sequence). CDR3 length equals 17 residues. The DNA for the CDR3 is TGTGCCAGCAGCCTCGGCCACGGAGCGTCCCCCACCGGGGAGCTGTTTTTT. This sequence encodes CASSLGHGASPTGELFF.

As regards this clonotype: This CDR3 is missing its conserved last phenylalanine or tryptophan, likely due to a read error. The rearrangement uses TRBV28 and TRBJ1-5; 9 bases match TRBD1. The CDR3 extends over 15 amino acids. Per germline, CDR1 MDHEN and CDR2 SYDVKM. CDR3 sequence reads: CTSSPDGTGRQPQHC. DNA for the CDR3: TGTACCAGCAGCCCCGACGGGACAGGGCGGCAGCCCCAGCATTGT.

This clonotype was seen a handful of times. The chain employs TRBV9 and TRBJ2-2; 10 bases are a match to TRBD2. The V gene end was trimmed by 2 bases and the J gene end by 6 bases; junction bases not matched to a gene: 10. Germline loops: CDR1 SGDLS, CDR2 YYNGEE. CDR3 length equals 17 residues. This chain's CDR3 is CASSVESGGAFPGELFF. Written as DNA, the CDR3 is TGTGCCAGCAGCGTGGAAAGCGGGGGGGCGTTCCCCGGGGAGCTGTTTTTT.

The rearrangement links TRBV12-3 or TRBV12-4 to TRBJ2-2; the D gene is possibly TRBD2 (7 bases). V lost 3 bases, J lost 6 bases, and 14 bases lay in between. The CDR3 is 15 amino acids. DNA of the CDR3: TGTGCCAGCAGTTTTCGGGGGGCGAGGGCCGGGGAGCTGTTTTTT. As protein: CASSFRGARAGELFF.

This clonotype was observed at least ten times. This rearrangement joins TRBV20-1 to TRBJ1-1; D uncertain. The CDR3 is 16 amino acids. Germline lookup yields CDR1 DFQATT and CDR2 SNEGSKA (reference sequence). V was shortened by 6 bases and J by 0 bases, with 20 bases between the two germline ends. This CDR3 reads CSALRRRGPMNTEAFF. In DNA form, the CDR3 reads TGCAGTGCCCTGCGGCGGCGTGGGCCAATGAACACTGAAGCTTTCTTT.

The chain uses TRBV20-1 and TRBJ2-3; TRBD2 agrees at 14 bases. The V and J ends lost 5 bases and 3 bases, in that order; junction bases with no gene match: 4. The CDR3 spans 15 residues. Germline CDR1 is DFQATT and CDR2 is SNEGSKA (reference sequence). CDR3 sequence (DNA): TGCAGTGCTTGGACTAGCGGGAGGCTAACAGATACGCAGTATTTT. Translated, it gives CSAWTSGRLTDTQYF.

The chain links TRBV10-1 to TRBJ2-1; 7 bases fit TRBD2. V trimming: 11 bases; J trimming: 4 bases; junction bases outside the gene matches: 8. Germline CDR1 and CDR2: WNHNN and SYGVQD (reference sequence). CDR3 size: 13 residues. The CDR3 sequence: CAPPGGVYNEQFF. CDR3 DNA: TGCGCCCCCCCGGGGGGAGTGTACAATGAGCAGTTCTTC.

This clonotype was observed many times. This CDR3 is CASSSGNEETQYF. The CDR3 nucleotides are TGTGCCAGCAGCTCGGGGAACGAGGAGACCCAGTACTTC. This rearrangement joins TRBV11-2 to TRBJ2-5, with D possibly TRBD2 on 5 matching bases. This CDR3 has 13 residues. The V end was cut by 4 bases, the J end by 5 bases, with 11 bases between. Germline CDR1 SGHAT, CDR2 FQNNGV.

This clonotype was counted a few times. The rearrangement links TRBV9 to TRBJ1-1; a weak D match, TRBD1 (5 bases). Germline CDR1 SGDLS, CDR2 YYNGEE. The CDR3 consists of 17 residues. The ends were cut back, 4 bases at V and 0 bases at J, with 19 bases in the middle. The CDR3 loop reads CASSPGGGFRLNTEAFF. CDR3 DNA sequence: TGTGCCAGCAGCCCCGGGGGAGGGTTCCGTCTGAACACTGAAGCTTTCTTT.

This clonotype was seen a few times. This chain connects TRBV28 to TRBJ1-1, with a tentative D call TRBD1 (5 bases). V lost 2 bases and J lost 4, with 14 bases in between. Germline assignment: CDR1 MDHEN and CDR2 SYDVKM. The CDR3 consists of 15 residues. The CDR3 DNA sequence: TGTGCCAGCAGTTTAAATAGGGGTTGGAGCACTGAAGCTTTCTTT. It is translated as CASSLNRGWSTEAFF. The full variable domain, with the rest looked up from reference TRBV28 and TRBJ1-1, is DVKVTQSSRYLVKRTGEKVFLECVQDMDHENMFWYRQDPGLGLRLIYFSYDVKMKEKGDIPEGYSVSREKKERFSLILESASTNQTSMYLCASSLNRGWSTEAFFGQGTRLTVV.

The genes are TRBV6-5 and TRBJ1-4; 9 bases are shared with TRBD1. With 4 bases clipped from V and 0 bases from J, the junction kept 18 bases outside the gene matches. CDR3 length: 21 amino acids. CDR1 is MNHEY and CDR2 is SVGAGI in the germline V gene. CDR3 in amino acids: CASSFLSGTGQTYATNEKLFF. CDR3 DNA sequence: TGTGCCAGCAGTTTCTTATCCGGGACAGGGCAGACATACGCAACTAATGAAAAACTGTTTTTT.

As for this clonotype: This may stem from a read error, because a much larger clone lies one nucleotide away. In DNA form, the CDR3 reads TGCGCCAGCGGCTTCTCGGTTACCTACGAGCAGTACTTC. Its protein is CASGFSVTYEQYF. The chain links TRBV5-1 to TRBJ2-4, with D unclear. The end of the DNA fits TRBJ2-7 better, so the J call may be wrong. The CDR3 is 13 amino acids. The germline gives CDR1 SGHRS, CDR2 YFSETQ.

A note on this clonotype: A much larger clonotype is one base distant, so this may be a read error. This rearrangement joins TRBV9 to TRBJ2-1; 7 nucleotides match TRBD1. From germline, CDR1 is SGDLS and CDR2 YYNGEE. The CDR3 spans 17 residues. The CDR3 DNA reads TGTGCCAGCAGCGTAGAGGTCCGGGACAGAAGCTACAATGGGCAGTTCTTC. Protein: CASSVEVRDRSYNGQFF.

On this clonotype: A much larger clone lies a single base off, so this may be a read error. The chain links TRBV5-1 to TRBJ1-2; 7 bases line up with TRBD1. V was clipped by 7 bases and J by 0 bases; unmatched bases: 9. This CDR3 has 15 residues. Germline lookup yields CDR1 SGHRS and CDR2 YFSETQ. CDR3 bases: TGCGCCAGCGGCGAGGGGGCCCGGACTAACTATGGCTACACCTTC. Protein: CASGEGARTNYGYTF.

This clonotype came up many times. The chain combines TRBV5-4 with TRBJ2-3; D call uncertain. The CDR3 is 15 amino acids. CDR1 is SGHNT, CDR2 YYREEE, per germline (reference sequence). Trimming pared 1 base from V and 1 base from J, leaving 10 bases between. CDR3 loop: CASSLRPPRTDTQYF. CDR3 in DNA: TGTGCCAGCAGCTTGCGCCCGCCGCGCACAGATACGCAGTATTTT.

A note on this clonotype: A read error is possible here, since a much larger clone lies one base away. The J gene is TRBJ1-2, the V gene TRBV6-5; D perhaps matches TRBD1 (5 bases). Germline-derived CDR1 and CDR2 are MNHEY and SVGAGI. The CDR3 spans 14 residues. The CDR3 nucleotides are TGTACCAGCAGTTACCAGGGACGGCAAAGCGGCTACACCTTC. Protein product: CTSSYQGRQSGYTF.

This clonotype was seen at least ten times. The chain uses TRBV7-3 and TRBJ2-1; D is possibly TRBD2 (5 bases). The CDR3 totals 15 residues. The germline gives CDR1 SGHTA, CDR2 FQGTGA. The V end lost 0 bases, the J end lost 4 bases, and 10 bases lay between the germline ends. Written as DNA, the CDR3 is TGTGCCAGCAGCTTAACTAGCGCAGCATACAATGAGCAGTTCTTC. As protein: CASSLTSAAYNEQFF.

This clonotype was seen only once. In DNA, the CDR3 is TGTGCCAGCAGTTCCGTGCGAGGGCCCTACAATGAGCAGTTCTTC. Residues: CASSSVRGPYNEQFF. The chain employs TRBV27 and TRBJ2-1; D perhaps matches TRBD2 (5 bases). CDR1 and CDR2 (germline): MNHEY, SMNVEV (reference sequence). This CDR3 spans 15 amino acids. V gave up 4 bases and J gave up 2 bases, with 12 bases separating them.

This clonotype was seen repeatedly, ten times or more. This sequence joins TRBV4-1 and TRBJ2-1; 8 bases agree with TRBD2. The junction had 7 bases not matched to a gene; V was cut back by 4 bases and J by 2 bases. The CDR3 has 16 residues. CDR1 is MGHRA and CDR2 is YSYEKL in the germline V gene. CDR3 DNA: TGCGCCAGCAGCCCCTTAGCGGGAAATACCTACAATGAGCAGTTCTTC. This encodes CASSPLAGNTYNEQFF.

This clonotype has ten or more counts. This chain's CDR3 is CASSFLLGPSSYEQYF. The CDR3, as DNA: TGTGCCAGCAGTTTCCTGCTGGGCCCCAGCTCCTACGAGCAGTACTTC. The chain couples TRBV12-3 or TRBV12-4 to TRBJ2-7, with D unresolved. The CDR3 is 16 amino acids. Trimming shortened V by 3 bases and J by 0 bases, and 15 bases separated the two germline ends.

Details on this clonotype: A read error may explain this, as a much larger clone is one base away. The CDR3 nucleotides read TGTGCCAGCAGTTACAGGGAAAAACTGTTTTTT. This encodes CASSYREKLFF. The chain joins TRBV28 to TRBJ1-4, with D tentatively TRBD1 (5 bases). V shed 4 bases and J shed 8 bases, with 5 bases lying between them. CDR1 and CDR2 from the germline V gene are MDHEN and SYDVKM. The CDR3 is 11 residues long.

This chain joins TRBV7-9 and TRBJ1-2; D remains unclear. Per germline, CDR1 SEHNR and CDR2 FQNEAQ (reference sequence). Trimming removed 2 bases at V and 4 bases at J, with 5 bases between. This CDR3 is built from 12 residues. The CDR3 region is CASSLRSYGYTF. The DNA for the CDR3 is TGTGCCAGCAGCTTACGGTCCTATGGCTACACCTTC.